The 18 T cell receptor beta chains given below trace back to one sample, sequenced in a study of blood T cell repertoires in COVID-19. TCRdb's copy holds only in-frame clones and misses some; the assay was immunoSEQ multiplex PCR. Here the sample spans some 98,000 clones, approximately 80% being singletons. The sample was peripheral blood. The receptors here all came from a man aged 65-85 years with acute or convalescent COVID-19.

This chain links TRBV9 with TRBJ2-2; the D is unclear. The CDR3 spans 13 residues. The germline gives CDR1 SGDLS, CDR2 YYNGEE. Deletions cut 0 bases from V and 5 bases from J, with 5 bases between. CDR3 protein: CASSVGLTGELFF. The CDR3 DNA follows: TGTGCCAGCAGCGTAGGTCTGACCGGGGAGCTGTTTTTT.

Here the CDR3 reads CASSFHQGNTEAFF. Written as DNA, the CDR3 is TGTGCCAGCAGCTTCCACCAGGGGAACACTGAAGCTTTCTTT. V is TRBV7-2 and J is TRBJ1-1, with D possibly matching TRBD1 (5 bases). The CDR3 sequence is 14 residues long. V lost 3 bases and J lost 1, with 9 bases in between. Germline V gene sequence: CDR1 SGHTA, CDR2 FQGNSA.

This clone was picked up a small number of times. The J gene is TRBJ1-1, the V gene TRBV30; D is undetermined. This CDR3 spans 10 amino acids. V was shortened by 3 bases and J by 10 bases, with 9 bases between the two germline ends. Looked up from germline, CDR1 is GTSNPN and CDR2 is SVGIG (reference sequence). The DNA of the CDR3 is TGTGCCTGGAGCGGAAGGAGAGCTTTCTTT. Protein sequence: CAWSGRRAFF.

The gene calls are TRBV9 and TRBJ2-7; tentative D call: TRBD1 (5 bases). The CDR3 contains 15 residues. The V gene's germline CDR1 is SGDLS and CDR2 YYNGEE. The germline V and J ends were trimmed by 2 bases and 3 bases, with 15 bases remaining between them. The CDR3 reads CASSVAQDIFYEQYF. The CDR3 region has the DNA TGTGCCAGCAGCGTCGCACAGGATATATTCTACGAGCAGTACTTC.

The rearrangement links TRBV7-3 to TRBJ1-2, with unresolved D. The CDR3 spans 16 residues. The V end lost 2 bases, the J end lost 1 base, and 14 bases lay between the germline ends. Germline V gene data show CDR1 as SGHTA and CDR2 as FQGTGA. DNA of the CDR3: TGTGCCAGCAGCTTACTAGGCGGAGTAATTAACTATGGCTACACCTTC. Translation: CASSLLGGVINYGYTF.

The chain links TRBV5-4 to TRBJ2-3, with TRBD2 identical over 7 bases. Germline V gene lookup returns CDR1 SGHNT and CDR2 YYREEE (reference sequence). CDR3 size: 15 residues. With V trimmed by 4 bases and J by 1 base, 6 bases remained unmatched. As DNA, the CDR3 is TGTGCCAGCAGCGCCTACGCGGGAGGCACAGATACGCAGTATTTT. Its translation: CASSAYAGGTDTQYF.

The rearrangement uses TRBV11-3 and TRBJ2-7; a weak D match, TRBD2 (5 bases). Germline-derived CDR1 and CDR2 are SGHNT and YENEEA. Deletions cut 5 bases from V and 1 base from J, with 9 bases between. This CDR3 has 13 residues. The CDR3 spells CASSPGSSYEQYF. CDR3 coding DNA: TGTGCCAGCAGCCCGGGGTCTTCCTACGAGCAGTACTTC.

J is TRBJ1-3 and V is TRBV19; weak D call: TRBD1 (6 bases). The ends were cut back, 6 bases at V and 0 bases at J, with 12 bases in the middle. The CDR3 extends over 15 amino acids. CDR1 and CDR2 from the germline V gene are LNHDA and SQIVND (reference sequence). CDR3 sequence: CASSRGQNSGNTIYF. DNA for the CDR3: TGTGCCAGTAGCCGTGGACAGAACTCTGGAAACACCATATATTTT.

This clone was counted once. The chain carries TRBV7-9 and TRBJ1-5; no clear D. V was pared by 3 bases and J by 3 bases, with 6 bases between. This CDR3 is 13 amino acids long. Germline V gene sequence: CDR1 SEHNR, CDR2 FQNEAQ (reference sequence). The CDR3 DNA follows: TGTGCCAGCAGCTTTGACACCAATCAGCCCCAGCATTTT. Its protein is CASSFDTNQPQHF.

This chain joins TRBV4-2 and TRBJ2-7, with TRBD2 matching 11 bases. Germline-derived CDR1 and CDR2 are LGHNA and YNFKEQ. The CDR3 extends over 15 amino acids. Trimming cost V 3 bases and J 5 bases; bases outside gene matches: 6. The CDR3 spells CASSHSTSGTDEQYF. The CDR3 region has the DNA TGTGCCAGCAGCCACTCGACTAGCGGGACGGACGAGCAGTACTTC.

This clone came up once. CDR3: CASSQELGRYTF. The DNA of the CDR3 is TGTGCCAGCAGCCAAGAGCTAGGTCGCTACACCTTC. The J gene is TRBJ1-2, the V gene TRBV3-1 (or the pseudogene TRBV3-2); no clear D gene. The V gene's germline CDR1 is LGHDT and CDR2 YNNKEL (reference sequence). V dropped 0 bases and J dropped 9 bases, with 8 bases sitting between them. The CDR3 consists of 12 residues.

The rearrangement links TRBV19 to TRBJ2-6; 10 nucleotides match TRBD1. With V trimmed by 5 bases and J by 3 bases, 4 bases remained unmatched. Germline lookup yields CDR1 LNHDA and CDR2 SQIVND (reference sequence). This CDR3 spans 16 amino acids. The CDR3 DNA is TGTGCCAGTAGTCCAGACAGGGGGCTTGGGGCCAACGTCCTGACTTTC. Translating it yields CASSPDRGLGANVLTF.

V is TRBV27 and J is TRBJ2-5, with a tentative D call TRBD2 (6 bases). The V end was cut by 5 bases, the J end by 6 bases, with 13 bases between. From germline, CDR1 is MNHEY and CDR2 SMNVEV (reference sequence). The CDR3 has 13 residues. This CDR3 reads CASSGGTRKTQYF. Here the CDR3 DNA reads TGTGCCAGCAGTGGCGGGACTCGGAAGACCCAGTACTTC.

This chain links TRBV30 with TRBJ2-2; D is ambiguous. V shed 4 bases and J shed 3 bases, with 12 bases lying between them. The germline V gene encodes CDR1 GTSNPN and CDR2 SVGIG (reference sequence). There are 14 residues in the CDR3. CDR3 sequence reads: CAWNPGSYTGELFF. CDR3 DNA sequence: TGTGCCTGGAATCCGGGTTCTTACACCGGGGAGCTGTTTTTT.

This chain joins TRBV18 and TRBJ1-2; a possible D gene is TRBD1 (6 bases). Germline CDR1 is KGHSH and CDR2 is LQKENI. Between the trimmed V and J ends, which lost 0 bases and 4 bases, there was a span of 15 bases. The CDR3 runs to 16 residues. CDR3 nucleotides: TGTGCCAGCTCACCACCACAGGGTACCCTGCTCTATGGCTACACCTTC. It is translated as CASSPPQGTLLYGYTF. Filled out from reference TRBV18 and TRBJ1-2, the complete variable domain reads NAGVMQNPRHLVRRRGQEARLRCSPMKGHSHVYWYRQLPEEGLKFMVYLQKENIIDESGMPKERFSAEFPKEGPSILRIQQVVRGDSAAYFCASSPPQGTLLYGYTFGSGTRLTVV.

The chain employs TRBV29-1 and TRBJ2-5; 11 nucleotides agree with TRBD1. This CDR3 contains 13 residues. V shed 8 bases, J shed 5 bases, and the junction held 7 bases outside the gene matches. The germline V gene encodes CDR1 SQVTM and CDR2 ANQGSEA. The DNA for the CDR3 is TGCAGCTCTCGGACAGGGGGCTATGAGACCCAGTACTTC. Residues: CSSRTGGYETQYF.

This clone was seen a single time. The genes are TRBV18 and TRBJ2-1, with a weak D call TRBD2 (6 bases). CDR3 size: 15 residues. The V gene lost 0 bases and the J gene lost 3 bases, with 9 bases spanning the gap. Looked up from germline, CDR1 is KGHSH and CDR2 is LQKENI. The chain's CDR3 is CASSPPGLLYNEQFF. DNA for the CDR3: TGTGCCAGCTCACCACCGGGACTCCTCTACAATGAGCAGTTCTTC.

This clone was detected only once. This rearrangement joins TRBV30 to TRBJ2-5, with TRBD1 matching over 7 bases. The junction had 16 bases not matched to a gene; V was cut back by 5 bases and J by 10 bases. The CDR3 runs 14 residues. CDR1 and CDR2 from the germline V gene are GTSNPN and SVGIG (reference sequence). The chain's CDR3 is CAWHANRGGKVQYF. In DNA, the CDR3 is TGTGCCTGGCACGCGAACAGGGGCGGTAAGGTCCAGTACTTC.